One and the same sample provided the 32 T cell receptor beta chains below, sequenced in a study of monozygotic twins with inflammatory bowel disease (dated by TCRdb to 2018 to 2020). The library was generated by 5' RACE. TCRdb lists the instrument as Illumina HiSeq 2500. With the reads reprocessed by TCRdb, a single entry stands for each CDR3 protein sequence and no DNA is reported. The data table for this sample lists approximately 400,000 distinct CDR3 sequences. The ten largest clones represent 2.4% of the sample. Material for sequencing was blood. The receptors here all came from a human donor with ulcerative colitis or Crohn's disease, or a healthy co-twin of an affected twin (not recorded which).

The chain combines TRBV5-8 with TRBJ2-7; TCRdb calls TRBD2, which cannot be checked without DNA. Per germline, CDR1 SGHTS and CDR2 YDEGEE. The CDR3 is 15 residues long. CDR3 residues: CASSRGGFSSYEQYF.

The rearrangement links TRBV4-3 to TRBJ2-3; the D call of TRBD1 rests on TCRdb alone, since no DNA is present to check it. The CDR3 runs 15 residues. CDR1 LGHNA and CDR2 YSLEER come from the germline V gene. The CDR3 spells CASSQDAGPTDTQYF.

The chain recombines TRBV19 with TRBJ1-1. This CDR3 contains 16 residues. The V gene's germline CDR1 is LNHDA and CDR2 SQIVND (reference sequence). CDR3 amino acids: CASSIGVEILNTEAFF.

The V and J genes are TRBV12-3 or TRBV12-4 and TRBJ2-2; the D call from TCRdb, TRBD1, cannot be confirmed without DNA. CDR3 length equals 19 residues. CDR3 region: CASSPSDRGRLNDTGELFF.

J is TRBJ2-2 and V is TRBV4-1. Germline V gene data show CDR1 as MGHRA and CDR2 as YSYEKL. The length of the CDR3 is 14 residues. This CDR3 reads CASSPIGGSRELFF.

The chain employs TRBV7-2 and TRBJ1-2; absent DNA, TCRdb's TRBD1 call cannot be checked. The CDR3 consists of 13 residues. Germline V gene sequence: CDR1 SGHTA, CDR2 FQGNSA. The CDR3 loop reads CASSGGDNYGYTF.

The chain is built from TRBV11-2 and TRBJ2-3; the D call from TCRdb, TRBD2, cannot be confirmed without DNA. CDR3 size: 16 residues. Germline V gives CDR1 SGHAT, CDR2 FQNNGV. CDR3 region: CASSSLKGLLSDTQYF. Full variable domain (missing parts from reference TRBV11-2 and TRBJ2-3): EAGVAQSPRYKIIEKRQSVAFWCNPISGHATLYWYQQILGQGPKLLIQFQNNGVVDDSQLPKDRFSAERLKGVDSTLKIQPAKLEDSAVYLCASSSLKGLLSDTQYFGPGTRLTVL.

The J gene is TRBJ1-4, the V gene TRBV9; TCRdb gives TRBD1 as the D gene, but with no DNA this cannot be confirmed. CDR1 and CDR2 (germline): SGDLS, YYNGEE. This CDR3 region has 17 residues. The CDR3 sequence is CASSSRPPGTGNEKLFF.

The chain couples TRBV24-1 to TRBJ2-1; the TRBD1 assignment by TCRdb is unverifiable without DNA. CDR1 is KGHDR and CDR2 is SFDVKD in the germline V gene. This CDR3 spans 12 amino acids. The CDR3 spells CATQGVVREQFF.

The J gene is TRBJ2-1, the V gene TRBV20-1; lacking DNA, the TRBD2 call made by TCRdb goes unchecked. The germline V gene has CDR1 DFQATT and CDR2 SNEGSKA (reference sequence). The CDR3 loop spans 14 amino acids. This CDR3 reads CSAPLAGGPDEQFF.

This sequence joins TRBV9 and TRBJ1-2; checking the TCRdb D call of TRBD1 is not possible without DNA. This CDR3 spans 15 amino acids. Germline CDR1 is SGDLS and CDR2 is YYNGEE. The CDR3 sequence is CASSGVTGGNYGYTF.

CDR3 in amino acids: CASSLTPYNSPLHF. The chain uses TRBV7-3 and TRBJ1-6. Per germline, CDR1 SGHTA and CDR2 FQGTGA. This CDR3 spans 14 amino acids.

The J gene is TRBJ1-5, the V gene TRBV2; with no DNA, the TCRdb D assignment of TRBD1 cannot be verified. Germline-derived CDR1 and CDR2 are SNHLY and FYNNEI. CDR3 length: 15 amino acids. The CDR3: CASRLRVGLNQPQHF.

The rearrangement links TRBV5-6 to TRBJ1-2; TCRdb calls TRBD1, which cannot be checked without DNA. From germline, CDR1 is SGHDT and CDR2 YYEEEE. The CDR3 spans 14 residues. This CDR3 reads CASSGTVKNYGYTF.

This sequence joins TRBV12-3 or TRBV12-4 and TRBJ2-3. The CDR3 runs 16 residues. The chain's CDR3 is CASSPVQPYLTDTQYF.

V is TRBV5-6 and J is TRBJ2-7; TCRdb outputs TRBD1, but without DNA this stays unchecked. From germline, CDR1 is SGHDT and CDR2 YYEEEE. The CDR3 covers 15 residues. CDR3 sequence: CASSLEGLAAHEQYF. The full variable domain, in which reference TRBV5-6 and TRBJ2-7 provide the parts outside the CDR3, is DAGVTQSPTHLIKTRGQQVTLRCSPKSGHDTVSWYQQALGQGPQFIFQYYEEEERQRGNFPDRFSGHQFPNYSSELNVNALLLGDSALYLCASSLEGLAAHEQYFGPGTRLTVT.

The chain couples TRBV5-1 to TRBJ2-1; the TCRdb call, TRBD2, lacks DNA for checking. CDR3 size: 12 residues. Per germline, CDR1 SGHRS and CDR2 YFSETQ. Here the CDR3 reads CASSLSADYEFF.

The CDR3 spells CASSRREGRNEQFF. The chain is built from TRBV5-5 and TRBJ2-1; the D gene TCRdb calls, TRBD2, cannot be checked with no DNA. The V gene's germline CDR1 is SGHKS and CDR2 YYEKEE (reference sequence). The CDR3 loop spans 14 amino acids. Complete variable domain (other parts from reference TRBV5-5 and TRBJ2-1): DAGVTQSPTHLIKTRGQQVTLRCSPISGHKSVSWYQQVLGQGPQFIFQYYEKEERGRGNFPDRFSARQFPNYSSELNVNALLLGDSALYLCASSRREGRNEQFFGPGTRLTVL.

The chain joins TRBV18 to TRBJ1-1; TCRdb lists TRBD1, though no DNA is available to test this call. The CDR3 has 16 amino acids. Germline V CDR1 and CDR2: KGHSH, LQKENI. The CDR3 sequence: CASSPPGQGINTEAFF.

The gene calls are TRBV15 and TRBJ2-2. The CDR3 length is 13 residues. The germline V gene has CDR1 LNHNV and CDR2 YYDKDF (reference sequence). The CDR3 is CATSRGTESELFF.

The rearrangement uses TRBV5-6 and TRBJ1-1; TCRdb's D call of TRBD1 is untestable without DNA. The CDR3 is 14 residues long. CDR1 and CDR2 from the germline V gene are SGHDT and YYEEEE. This CDR3 is CASSLRDRYTEAFF.

The chain is built from TRBV20-1 and TRBJ2-1; with no DNA, the TCRdb D assignment of TRBD2 cannot be verified. This CDR3 spans 14 amino acids. CDR1 and CDR2 (germline): DFQATT, SNEGSKA (reference sequence). The CDR3 is CSARGASGRSEQFF.

The chain couples TRBV5-1 to TRBJ2-7; the TCRdb D gene call, TRBD1, has no DNA to confirm it. The CDR3 totals 14 residues. Germline-derived CDR1 and CDR2 are SGHRS and YFSETQ. CDR3 protein: CASSLAGTGDEQYF.

The rearrangement uses TRBV5-5 and TRBJ2-2. The CDR3 is 13 amino acids. CDR1 and CDR2 from the germline V gene are SGHKS and YYEKEE (reference sequence). The CDR3 reads CASTAWGTGELFF.

The genes are TRBV12-3 or TRBV12-4 and TRBJ1-4; TCRdb designates TRBD1, a call that cannot be tested without DNA. The length of the CDR3 is 16 residues. This CDR3 is CASAQFVPGGNEKLFF.

V gene TRBV28 combines with J gene TRBJ1-2; TCRdb returns TRBD1, unconfirmable since there is no DNA. Germline V lookup: CDR1 MDHEN, CDR2 SYDVKM. The CDR3 has 18 amino acids. CDR3 protein: CASSPSGIPGTGDYGYTF.

The gene calls are TRBV24-1 and TRBJ2-1; the D call of TRBD2 rests on TCRdb alone, since no DNA is present to check it. CDR3 size: 14 residues. Germline loops: CDR1 KGHDR, CDR2 SFDVKD. The chain's CDR3 is CATSDLAGEHEQFF.

The genes are TRBV20-1 and TRBJ2-3; TCRdb lists TRBD1, though no DNA is available to test this call. The CDR3 totals 14 residues. Per the germline V gene, CDR1 is DFQATT and CDR2 is SNEGSKA (reference sequence). The CDR3 sequence: CSARGQGGTDTQYF.

V gene TRBV27 combines with J gene TRBJ1-5; TCRdb gives TRBD1 as the D gene, but with no DNA this cannot be confirmed. Germline V gives CDR1 MNHEY, CDR2 SMNVEV (reference sequence). CDR3 length equals 13 residues. The CDR3 loop is CASSLGATQPQHF.

This chain connects TRBV7-9 to TRBJ1-6; TCRdb proposes TRBD1, but this gene call is untestable without DNA. The CDR3 sequence is 16 residues long. Germline V lookup: CDR1 SEHNR, CDR2 FQNEAQ (reference sequence). CDR3 sequence: CASSLTGGPINSPLHF.

The chain joins TRBV20-1 to TRBJ1-1; with no DNA, the TCRdb D assignment of TRBD1 cannot be verified. Germline V gene lookup returns CDR1 DFQATT and CDR2 SNEGSKA (reference sequence). The CDR3 runs to 13 residues. CDR3 protein: CSASWGLVGRAFF.

The chain has TRBV3-1 and TRBJ1-5. This CDR3 is 13 amino acids long. Germline loops: CDR1 LGHDT, CDR2 YNNKEL (reference sequence). The CDR3 region is CASSQDWHQPQHF.